Shown below are 8 T cell receptor beta chains from a single sample sequenced in a study of T cell repertoires in cytomegalovirus infection. Their cognate antigens are unknown. Using its own MiXCR run on the reads, TCRdb lists one record per CDR3 protein. In the table there are about 570,000 distinct CDR3 sequences, around 40% of which are singletons. This specimen was cultured PBMCs, taken from culture after CMV antigen stimulation. The receptor set was obtained from a human donor in good health (CMV status not recorded). Some clones in this sample may be carry-over from other donors' samples.

The V gene is TRBV7-2, the J gene TRBJ2-1, with D uncertain. The CDR3 is 13 amino acids. Trimming took off 3 bases at V and 5 bases at J, with 8 bases between the two ends. Germline CDR1 reads SGHTA; CDR2 reads FQGNSA. This chain's CDR3 is CASSFSRNNEQFF. In DNA form, the CDR3 reads TGTGCCAGCAGCTTTTCTAGAAACAATGAGCAGTTCTTC. The full variable domain, rest sourced from reference TRBV7-2 and TRBJ2-1, is GAGVSQSPSNKVTEKGKDVELRCDPISGHTALYWYRQSLGQGLEFLIYFQGNSAPDKSGLPSDRFSAERTGGSVSTLTIQRTQQEDSAVYLCASSFSRNNEQFFGPGTRLTVL.

The chain recombines TRBV6-8 with TRBJ2-1, with D unresolved. Germline CDR1 reads MNHGY; CDR2 reads SAAAGT. CDR3 length: 11 amino acids. V lost 2 bases and J 15 bases, leaving 11 bases between the germline ends. The CDR3 DNA is TGTGCCAGCAGTTACGGTGTAGGGTGGTTCTTC. Translating gives CASSYGVGWFF.

J is TRBJ2-3 and V is TRBV18, with D hard to call. Looked up from germline, CDR1 is KGHSH and CDR2 is LQKENI. V gave up 2 bases and J gave up 2 bases, with 11 bases separating them. The CDR3 sequence is 15 residues long. Here the CDR3 DNA reads TGTGCCAGCTCACCATACCGGCCCCCCACAGATACGCAGTATTTT. Its protein product is CASSPYRPPTDTQYF.

The rearrangement uses TRBV7-2 and TRBJ1-5; D gene ambiguous. This CDR3 has 13 residues. CDR1 SGHTA and CDR2 FQGNSA come from the germline V gene. The V gene lost 7 bases and the J gene lost 9 bases, with 16 bases spanning the gap. The CDR3 loop is CASNSTSTSPQHF. CDR3 DNA sequence: TGTGCCAGCAACTCCACCTCCACTTCGCCCCAGCATTTT.

The chain links TRBV6-2 or TRBV6-3 to TRBJ2-3; 7 nucleotides line up with TRBD2. V was pared by 6 bases and J by 5 bases, with 8 bases of the junction left unmatched. Germline assignment: CDR1 MNHEY and CDR2 SVGEGT. The CDR3 extends over 14 amino acids. CDR3 sequence: CASRFAGARDTQYF. Written as DNA, the CDR3 is TGTGCCAGCAGATTCGCGGGAGCTAGAGATACGCAGTATTTT.

J is TRBJ2-7 and V is TRBV7-8, with 7 bases identical to TRBD1. The CDR3 is made up of 15 amino acids. The J segment lost 7 bases and the V segment lost 2 bases, leaving 11 bases of the junction unmatched. Germline values: CDR1 SGHVS, CDR2 FQNEAQ. The CDR3 nucleotides read TGTGCCAGCAGCTTACCCCGGGACAGACCCAGGGAGCAGTACTTC. Translation: CASSLPRDRPREQYF.

The sample holds a few counts of this clonotype. The chain carries TRBV6-1 and TRBJ2-1, with 12 positions matching TRBD2. CDR3 length equals 15 residues. Germline V gene lookup returns CDR1 MNHNS and CDR2 SASEGT. V lost 3 bases, J lost 6 bases, and 3 bases stayed unmatched. The CDR3: CASSEPSGGVNEQFF. The CDR3 DNA reads as TGTGCCAGCAGTGAGCCTAGCGGGGGGGTCAATGAGCAGTTCTTC.

The V and J genes are TRBV7-6 and TRBJ2-5; D is unclear. The CDR3 consists of 14 residues. The germline CDR1 and CDR2 sequences are SGHVS and FNYEAQ. The V end lost 2 bases, the J end lost 1 base, and 8 bases lay between the germline ends. CDR3 in amino acids: CASSLFDFQETQYF. The CDR3 DNA sequence: TGTGCCAGCAGCTTATTCGATTTCCAAGAGACCCAGTACTTC.